This T cell receptor beta chain was identified during a study of T cells in Graves' hyperthyroidism and ophthalmopathy. RNA transcripts gave rise to amplified TCR beta CDR3 regions. HTBI primers were employed in a first-round RT-PCR of the TCR CDR3. TCRdb re-derived calls from the multiplex PCR reads in MiXCR, one entry per CDR3 protein. The sample yields roughly 100,000 distinct CDR3 sequences, approximately 50% seen once. In patients aged 18 to 65, hyperthyroidism was newly diagnosed, with duration under 2 months. In this sample, this clonotype turned up many times. The CDR3 is 14 residues long. With 3 bases removed from V and 3 bases from J, the gap between germline ends came to 9 bases.

This sequence was found in a man aged 40-49 years with Graves' hyperthyroidism. What was sequenced was blood. The chain couples TRBV12-3 or TRBV12-4 to TRBJ1-5; tentatively, D is TRBD1 (5 bases). CDR3 DNA: TGTGCCAGCAGTTTCGGACACCCCAATCAGCCCCAGCATTTT. This gives the protein CASSFGHPNQPQHF.